The sequence of this TCR beta chain was determined in a study of spatial heterogeneity in lung cancer. Study-wide findings and caveats: The estimate shows that only roughly 7% of tumor T cells were covered for alpha and approximately 13% for beta chains. One measure, the expanded intratumoral alpha and beta TCR count, tracked tumor mutation counts.

Time point reported: sample taken at primary tumor resection. Unsorted tumor, nontumor lung tissue or cryopreserved PBMC supplied the whole RNA. By proportion, this clonotype is medium-sized. Its antigen is still unknown. Germline V gene data show CDR1 as LGHNA and CDR2 as YSLEER. This CDR3 spans 17 amino acids. V was cut by 1 base and J by 0 bases, with 12 bases left in between. TCRdb reprocessed the 5' RACE reads via MiXCR and lists one record per CDR3 protein. In the table there are around 2,500 distinct CDR3 sequences, around 8% of which are singletons. This chain connects TRBV4-3 to TRBJ2-2; tentatively, D is TRBD2 (5 bases). This clonotype was obtained from a female donor with early-stage non-small cell lung cancer. The source was lung tumor tissue, collected at surgery. CDR3 sequence (DNA): TGCGCCAGCAGCCAAGTAAACGGGAACTCGAACACCGGGGAGCTGTTTTTT. Translation gives CASSQVNGNSNTGELFF.